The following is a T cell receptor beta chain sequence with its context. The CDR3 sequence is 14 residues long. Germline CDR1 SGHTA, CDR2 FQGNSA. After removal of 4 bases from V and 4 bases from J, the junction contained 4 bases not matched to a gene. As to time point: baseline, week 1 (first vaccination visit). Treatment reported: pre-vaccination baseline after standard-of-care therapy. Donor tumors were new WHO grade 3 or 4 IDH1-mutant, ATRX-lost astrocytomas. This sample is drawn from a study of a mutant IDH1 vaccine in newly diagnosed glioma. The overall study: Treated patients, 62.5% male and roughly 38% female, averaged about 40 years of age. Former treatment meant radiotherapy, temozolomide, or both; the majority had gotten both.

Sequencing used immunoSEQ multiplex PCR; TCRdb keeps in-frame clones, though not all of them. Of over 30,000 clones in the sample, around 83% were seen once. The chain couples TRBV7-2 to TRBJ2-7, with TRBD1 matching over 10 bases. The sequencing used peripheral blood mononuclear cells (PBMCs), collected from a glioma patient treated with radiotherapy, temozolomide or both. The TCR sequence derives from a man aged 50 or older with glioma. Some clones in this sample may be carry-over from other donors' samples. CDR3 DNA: TGTGCCAGCAGCTCAGGGACAGGGGTATACGAGCAGTACTTC. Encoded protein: CASSSGTGVYEQYF.